This T cell receptor beta chain was recovered during a study of shared clonotypes between healthy human individuals. Whole-study results and caveats: When naive CD4 clonotypes were compared across a handful of donors, 4% to 6.5% were shared.

In regard to this clone: Its antigen is unidentified.

The CDR3 sequence is 14 residues long. Between the trimmed V and J ends, which lost 4 bases and 5 bases, there was a span of 11 bases. Germline V gene lookup returns CDR1 SGHDN and CDR2 FVKESK. In the study's own analysis: Filtering differed since immunoSEQ provided only junctions, with no quality scores. Sequencing was performed with immunoSEQ multiplex PCR; in TCRdb, only in-frame clones are kept and a portion is missing. The DNA gave D and trimming, while V, J and clone size come from that table. The repertoire holds 950,000 to 1,300,000 clones, with about three quarters as singletons. The TCR comes from a man aged 18 to 35 in good health. Sequencing was carried out using memory CD4+ T cells sorted from blood. The subset denotes: CD45RA-negative fraction. The chain recombines TRBV14 with TRBJ2-2, with D perhaps assigned TRBD1 or TRBD2 (5 bases each). In DNA, the CDR3 is TGTGCCAGCAGCCCGAAATGGGGGACCGGGGAGCTGTTTTTT. Translated, it gives CASSPKWGTGELFF.